This note documents a single T cell receptor (beta chain) sequence. This sample was taken from a study of blood T cell repertoires in COVID-19. The CDR3 spans 14 residues. V was clipped by 6 bases and J by 7 bases, with 18 bases between them. Germline CDR1 and CDR2: SNHLY and FYNNEI. Here immunoSEQ multiplex PCR was the method, and the copy in TCRdb shows in-frame clones only, minus some. The sample includes more than 130,000 clones, more than 75% seen only once; the top ten take approximately 4%. The TCR originated in a middle-aged woman with acute or convalescent COVID-19. Sequencing was done on a sample of peripheral blood. The V and J genes are TRBV2 and TRBJ1-2, with a possible D match to TRBD1 (6 bases). The CDR3 reads CASRIDLGAGGYTF. The CDR3 DNA reads as TGTGCCAGCAGGATCGATTTGGGGGCGGGTGGCTACACCTTC. The whole variable domain, remainder taken from reference TRBV2 and TRBJ1-2, is EPEVTQTPSHQVTQMGQEVILRCVPISNHLYFYWYRQILGQKVEFLVSFYNNEISEKSEIFDDQFSVERPDGSNFTLKIRSTKLEDSAMYFCASRIDLGAGGYTFGSGTRLTVV.